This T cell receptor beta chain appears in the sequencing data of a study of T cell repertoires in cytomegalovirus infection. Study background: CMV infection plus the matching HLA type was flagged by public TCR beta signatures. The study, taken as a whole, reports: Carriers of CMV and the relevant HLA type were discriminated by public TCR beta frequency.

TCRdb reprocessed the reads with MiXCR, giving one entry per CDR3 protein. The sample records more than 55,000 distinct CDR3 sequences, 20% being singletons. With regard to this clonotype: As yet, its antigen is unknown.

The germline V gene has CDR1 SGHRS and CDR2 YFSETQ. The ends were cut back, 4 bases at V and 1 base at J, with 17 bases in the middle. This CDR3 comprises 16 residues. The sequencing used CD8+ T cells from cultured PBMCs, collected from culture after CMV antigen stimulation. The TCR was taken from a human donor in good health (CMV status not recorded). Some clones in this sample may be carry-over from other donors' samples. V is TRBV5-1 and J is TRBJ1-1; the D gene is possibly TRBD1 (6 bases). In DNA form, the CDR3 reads TGCGCCAGCAGCCCTTTGATCGGGGGGCGGAACACTGAAGCTTTCTTT. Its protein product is CASSPLIGGRNTEAFF.